The 18 T cell receptor beta chains presented below share a single source sample, sequenced in a study of cytomegalovirus exposure and HLA in healthy donors. Primers for the PCR totalled 60 Vbeta and 13 Jbeta. Profiling relied on immunoSEQ multiplex PCR, and the TCRdb table lists in-frame clones only, not all of them. The table has tens of thousands of clones, approximately 77% seen once; the top ten hold around 3.4%. Sequenced sample: PBMCs. These receptors originate from a man aged 25 to 40 in good health and CMV-seronegative.

The chain is built from TRBV28 and TRBJ1-5; D unclear. V lost 6 bases to trimming and J lost 7 bases, with 19 bases between them. This CDR3 has 15 amino acids. CDR1 is MDHEN, CDR2 SYDVKM, per germline. The CDR3 protein is CASSPGGVKRQPQHF. The CDR3 DNA sequence: TGTGCCAGCAGCCCCGGCGGGGTGAAACGACAGCCCCAGCATTTT.

This chain links TRBV11-2 with TRBJ1-2; D might be TRBD1 (5 bases). This CDR3 is built from 16 residues. The V gene lost 0 bases and the J gene lost 2 bases, with 13 bases spanning the gap. From germline, CDR1 is SGHAT and CDR2 FQNNGV. CDR3 sequence: CASSLDPGGGNYGYTF. CDR3 in DNA: TGTGCCAGCAGCTTAGATCCTGGTGGGGGGAACTATGGCTACACCTTC.

The chain uses TRBV11-2 and TRBJ2-5; a weak D match, TRBD2 (6 bases). CDR3 size: 13 residues. The V gene's germline CDR1 is SGHAT and CDR2 FQNNGV. With 5 bases removed from V and 5 bases from J, the gap between germline ends came to 12 bases. CDR3 residues: CASSLARGETQYF. CDR3 in DNA: TGTGCCAGCAGCCTTGCTCGGGGGGAGACCCAGTACTTC. The variable domain in full, completed from reference TRBV11-2 and TRBJ2-5, reads EAGVAQSPRYKIIEKRQSVAFWCNPISGHATLYWYQQILGQGPKLLIQFQNNGVVDDSQLPKDRFSAERLKGVDSTLKIQPAKLEDSAVYLCASSLARGETQYFGPGTRLLVL.

The rearrangement joins TRBV7-9 to TRBJ2-5; 8 nucleotides align to TRBD2. The germline CDR1 and CDR2 sequences are SEHNR and FQNEAQ (reference sequence). The CDR3 has 12 residues. The CDR3 reads CAASGGRETQYF. CDR3 nucleotide sequence: TGTGCGGCGAGCGGGGGCCGGGAGACCCAGTACTTC.

The chain is built from TRBV7-2 and TRBJ2-7; 7 nucleotides agree with TRBD1. CDR1 and CDR2 (germline): SGHTA, FQGNSA. This CDR3 comprises 13 residues. V shed 5 bases and J 7 bases; nucleotides not matched to a gene: 8. The CDR3 DNA sequence: TGTGCCAGCAGCCAAGACAGGGTTGAAGAGCAGTACTTC. Its translation: CASSQDRVEEQYF.

CDR3 DNA: TGTGCCAGCAGTGATGGCGGGAGGGGTGAGCAGTACTTC. It is translated as CASSDGGRGEQYF. The chain is built from TRBV2 and TRBJ2-7; 9 nucleotides match TRBD2. CDR3 size: 13 residues. CDR1 SNHLY and CDR2 FYNNEI come from the germline V gene. The J segment lost 7 bases and the V segment lost 3 bases, leaving 4 bases of the junction unmatched.

V gene TRBV27 combines with J gene TRBJ2-7; D not resolved. Germline assignment: CDR1 MNHEY and CDR2 SMNVEV (reference sequence). The CDR3 consists of 15 residues. V gave up 0 bases and J gave up 7 bases, with 16 bases separating them. CDR3 in amino acids: CASSLSPVSATEQYF. The DNA of the CDR3 is TGTGCCAGCAGTTTATCCCCAGTCTCCGCGACAGAGCAGTACTTC.

The chain carries TRBV2 and TRBJ1-1, with D tentatively TRBD1 (5 bases). The CDR3 extends over 13 amino acids. The V end lost 9 bases, the J end lost 1 base, and 12 bases lay between the germline ends. The germline gives CDR1 SNHLY, CDR2 FYNNEI. In DNA form, the CDR3 reads TGTGCCAGTACCAGGGAACAGAACACTGAAGCTTTCTTT. Protein sequence: CASTREQNTEAFF.

The genes are TRBV27 and TRBJ2-3, with D perhaps TRBD2 (5 bases). Trimming removed 5 bases at V and 4 bases at J, with 16 bases between. Germline CDR1 reads MNHEY; CDR2 reads SMNVEV (reference sequence). This CDR3 is 15 amino acids long. In DNA form, the CDR3 reads TGTGCCAGCAGTGAACACCGGGGTTTCGCAGATACGCAGTATTTT. Encoded protein: CASSEHRGFADTQYF.

With regard to this clone: This likely reflects a read error, since a far larger clone is one base away. The same CDR3 can be traced to other DNA sequences in this sample. The chain carries TRBV19 and TRBJ1-4; D remains unclear. CDR3 length: 14 amino acids. The V gene's germline CDR1 is LNHDA and CDR2 SQIVND (reference sequence). The CDR3 protein is CASHFREGGEKLFF. The CDR3 nucleotides read TGTGCCAGTCACTTCCGGGAAGGTGGTGAAAAGCTGTTTTTT.

The V call is TRBV11-2, the J call TRBJ2-1, with TRBD2 matching 10 bases. J was trimmed by 4 bases and V by 4 bases; bases with no gene match: 7. CDR1 and CDR2 from the germline V gene are SGHAT and FQNNGV. The CDR3 is 16 amino acids. This chain's CDR3 is CASSWTIAGGYNEQFF. For the CDR3, the DNA is TGTGCCAGCAGCTGGACGATAGCGGGGGGATACAATGAGCAGTTCTTC.

This chain uses TRBV5-1 with TRBJ2-3, with 8 bases matching TRBD2. The CDR3 extends over 16 amino acids. The V and J ends lost 3 bases and 1 base, in that order; junction bases with no gene match: 7. Germline V gene lookup returns CDR1 SGHRS and CDR2 YFSETQ. CDR3 residues: CASSSRTSQGTDTQYF. The CDR3 DNA reads TGCGCCAGCAGCTCACGGACTAGCCAAGGCACAGATACGCAGTATTTT. The full variable domain, in which reference TRBV5-1 and TRBJ2-3 provide the parts outside the CDR3, is KAGVTQTPRYLIKTRGQQVTLSCSPISGHRSVSWYQQTPGQGLQFLFEYFSETQRNKGNFPGRFSGRQFSNSRSEMNVSTLELGDSALYLCASSSRTSQGTDTQYFGPGTRLTVL.

The chain uses TRBV6-1 and TRBJ2-7; no firm D call. The V end was cut by 1 base, the J end by 0 bases, with 4 bases between. The CDR3 runs to 13 residues. Germline V lookup: CDR1 MNHNS, CDR2 SASEGT. CDR3 amino acids: CASSEGYSYEQYF. CDR3 coding DNA: TGTGCCAGCAGTGAAGGCTACTCCTACGAGCAGTACTTC.

This chain links TRBV27 with TRBJ2-2; possible D gene TRBD2, 6 bases. Per the germline V gene, CDR1 is MNHEY and CDR2 is SMNVEV (reference sequence). CDR3 length: 16 amino acids. The germline V and J ends were trimmed by 6 bases and 3 bases, with 17 bases remaining between them. CDR3 sequence: CASSFAGSMYTGELFF. The CDR3 region has the DNA TGTGCCAGCAGCTTTGCCGGGAGCATGTACACCGGGGAGCTGTTTTTT.

The rearrangement joins TRBV10-3 to TRBJ1-2; 9 bases fit TRBD1. With V trimmed by 0 bases and J by 4 bases, 6 bases remained unmatched. The CDR3 spans 16 residues. Germline V gives CDR1 ENHRY, CDR2 SYGVKD. The CDR3 loop reads CAISESTGQGFYGYTF. The CDR3 DNA sequence: TGTGCCATCAGTGAGTCGACAGGACAGGGGTTCTATGGCTACACCTTC.

This chain connects TRBV5-4 to TRBJ2-1; TRBD2 matches 11 bases. The CDR3 has 16 residues. The V segment lost 1 base and the J segment 6 bases; nucleotides outside the gene matches: 6. Germline V CDR1 and CDR2: SGHNT, YYREEE (reference sequence). CDR3 coding DNA: TGTGCCAGCAGCTTGAAATCTAGCGGGGGGTTCAATGAGCAGTTCTTC. Translation: CASSLKSSGGFNEQFF. The full variable domain, its missing parts supplied by reference TRBV5-4 and TRBJ2-1, is ETGVTQSPTHLIKTRGQQVTLRCSSQSGHNTVSWYQQALGQGPQFIFQYYREEENGRGNFPPRFSGLQFPNYSSELNVNALELDDSALYLCASSLKSSGGFNEQFFGPGTRLTVL.

The V call is TRBV7-2, the J call TRBJ2-3, with D possibly being TRBD2 (5 bases). The V end was cut by 6 bases, the J end by 2 bases, with 18 bases between. Per germline, CDR1 SGHTA and CDR2 FQGNSA. The length of the CDR3 is 16 residues. The CDR3 sequence is CASSPGIGLFTDTQYF. In DNA form, the CDR3 reads TGTGCCAGCAGTCCCGGAATCGGACTTTTCACAGATACGCAGTATTTT.

J is TRBJ2-7 and V is TRBV10-2, with 8 nucleotides matching TRBD2. Trimming took 4 bases from V and 7 from J; bases not matched to a gene: 6. This CDR3 region has 13 residues. From germline, CDR1 is WSHSY and CDR2 SAAADI. CDR3 sequence (DNA): TGCGCCAGCAGTGTGAACGGGAGGGGGGAGCAGTACTTC. This translates into CASSVNGRGEQYF.